The 19 T cell receptor beta chains in this list originate from one sample, sequenced in a study of CD8+ T cells in alopecia areata. Sequencing relied on a cDNA template that was reverse transcribed from extracted RNA. Assay used: immunoSEQ multiplex PCR; TCRdb lists only in-frame clones, some missing. The sample lists some 180,000 clones, around 51% occurring once. Treatment of the sample: oral pan-JAK inhibitor, 5-10 mg twice daily. This specimen was CD8+ T cells sorted from blood, taken between weeks 51 and 52, from a patient treated with tofacitinib. These TCRs come from a human donor with alopecia areata.

The chain couples TRBV25-1 to TRBJ2-1; 8 bases line up with TRBD2. Germline trimming cut 0 bases from V and 2 bases from J; bases unmatched to any gene: 6. This CDR3 is built from 17 residues. Germline CDR1 and CDR2: MGHDK and SYGVNS. The CDR3 here is CASSEYQGAGAYNEQFF. DNA for the CDR3: TGTGCCAGCAGTGAATATCAAGGAGCGGGGGCCTACAATGAGCAGTTCTTC.

The chain has TRBV7-2 and TRBJ2-1; 8 bases fit TRBD2. This CDR3 is built from 13 residues. Germline values: CDR1 SGHTA, CDR2 FQGNSA. J gave up 9 bases and V 5 bases, and 6 bases lay outside the gene matches. CDR3 nucleotide sequence: TGTGCCAGCAGCCAGACTAGCGTGGGTGAGCAGTTCTTC. It yields the protein CASSQTSVGEQFF.

This clone has more than one count but fewer than ten. The V and J genes are TRBV30 and TRBJ1-1; no firm D call. Germline CDR1 is GTSNPN and CDR2 is SVGIG (reference sequence). V lost 2 bases to trimming and J lost 1 base, with 8 bases between them. The CDR3 contains 13 residues. CDR3 amino acids: CAWSPYTNTEAFF. For the CDR3, the DNA is TGTGCCTGGAGTCCTTATACGAACACTGAAGCTTTCTTT.

This clone was seen a handful of times. The sample contains more than one DNA sequence encoding this CDR3. This chain uses TRBV7-9 with TRBJ1-5; 7 nucleotides line up with TRBD1. Germline V CDR1 and CDR2: SEHNR, FQNEAQ (reference sequence). The CDR3 covers 15 residues. V was clipped by 5 bases and J by 0 bases; unmatched bases: 4. Written as DNA, the CDR3 is TGTGCCAGCAGCCCCGGGACAGATAGCAATCAGCCCCAGCATTTT. It specifies CASSPGTDSNQPQHF. Full variable domain (remainder filled in from reference TRBV7-9 and TRBJ1-5): DTGVSQNPRHKITKRGQNVTFRCDPISEHNRLYWYRQTLGQGPEFLTYFQNEAQLEKSRLLSDRFSAERPKGSFSTLEIQRTEQGDSAMYLCASSPGTDSNQPQHFGDGTRLSIL.

The V call is TRBV6-1, the J call TRBJ2-5, with D perhaps TRBD1 or TRBD2 (5 bases each). The V gene lost 1 base and the J gene lost 5 bases, with 11 bases spanning the gap. Germline assignment: CDR1 MNHNS and CDR2 SASEGT. This CDR3 spans 14 amino acids. CDR3 in DNA: TGTGCCAGCAGTGAAGGGGGGTTAGGCGAGACCCAGTACTTC. Protein sequence: CASSEGGLGETQYF.

The genes are TRBV4-3 and TRBJ2-2; no reliable D call. Germline V gene lookup returns CDR1 LGHNA and CDR2 YSLEER. Trimming removed 0 bases from V and 3 bases from J, with 5 bases in between. This CDR3 spans 14 amino acids. CDR3 nucleotide sequence: TGCGCCAGCAGCCAAGATGGGGACACCGGGGAGCTGTTTTTT. It encodes CASSQDGDTGELFF.

This sequence joins TRBV19 and TRBJ1-5; 9 bases agree with TRBD1. Losses at the gene ends were 7 bases for V and 2 bases for J; bases not matched to a gene: 6. CDR1 and CDR2 from the germline V gene are LNHDA and SQIVND (reference sequence). CDR3 size: 15 residues. The CDR3 DNA is TGTGCCAGTAACCGGGACAGGGTAGGCAATCAGCCCCAGCATTTT. Its protein product is CASNRDRVGNQPQHF.

This clone occurred a few times. This chain joins TRBV13 and TRBJ1-5; D is uncertain. The CDR3 runs 13 residues. Trimming shortened V by 4 bases and J by 5 bases, and 9 bases separated the two germline ends. The germline V gene has CDR1 PRHDT and CDR2 FYEKMQ (reference sequence). As DNA, the CDR3 is TGTGCCAGCAGCTCCGCACGGGATCAGCCCCAGCATTTT. It codes for CASSSARDQPQHF.

V usage is TRBV29-1 and J usage is TRBJ1-1; D is perhaps TRBD1 (6 bases). This CDR3 contains 18 residues. CDR1 and CDR2 from the germline V gene are SQVTM and ANQGSEA. The V gene lost 1 base and the J gene lost 1 base, with 22 bases spanning the gap. The CDR3 reads CSVEGDMLAGDWNTEAFF. In DNA form, the CDR3 reads TGCAGCGTTGAAGGGGATATGCTCGCAGGGGACTGGAACACTGAAGCTTTCTTT.

The chain has TRBV12-5 and TRBJ2-3; D is unresolved. V lost 7 bases and J 2 bases, leaving 10 bases between the germline ends. Germline V lookup: CDR1 LGHNT, CDR2 FRNRAP. The CDR3 covers 13 residues. This CDR3 reads CASAPDNTDTQYF. The DNA of the CDR3 is TGTGCTAGTGCACCCGACAACACAGATACGCAGTATTTT.

With regard to this clone: Additional DNA sequences in this sample encode the identical CDR3. The rearrangement links TRBV5-1 to TRBJ2-3, with unresolved D. Trimming cost V 0 bases and J 1 base, with 3 bases left between them. CDR3 length: 13 amino acids. Germline CDR1 is SGHRS and CDR2 is YFSETQ. CDR3 sequence reads: CASSLDGTDTQYF. CDR3 coding DNA: TGCGCCAGCAGCTTGGATGGCACAGATACGCAGTATTTT.

This clone has just a few counts. The rearrangement uses TRBV27 and TRBJ1-5; perhaps TRBD1 as D (5 bases). Germline V gives CDR1 MNHEY, CDR2 SMNVEV (reference sequence). CDR3 size: 16 residues. The V gene lost 5 bases and the J gene lost 2 bases, with 16 bases spanning the gap. CDR3 sequence reads: CASSLGLGEGNQPQHF. CDR3 nucleotides: TGTGCCAGCAGTCTGGGTCTGGGGGAGGGCAATCAGCCCCAGCATTTT.

This clone was detected once. CDR3 region: CASSGTGEGDTEAFF. The CDR3 nucleotides are TGTGCCAGCAGCGGTACAGGGGAGGGGGACACTGAAGCTTTCTTT. The chain combines TRBV5-4 with TRBJ1-1; 7 bases fit TRBD1. Trimming at V came to 4 bases and at J to 3 bases, leaving 9 bases not matched to a gene. This CDR3 is 15 amino acids long. CDR1 is SGHNT and CDR2 is YYREEE in the germline V gene (reference sequence).

The chain employs TRBV6-1 and TRBJ2-1; D tentatively reads TRBD1 or TRBD2 (6 bases each). The CDR3 is 14 residues long. Trimming removed 2 bases from V and 4 bases from J, with 9 bases in between. The germline V gene has CDR1 MNHNS and CDR2 SASEGT. The DNA of the CDR3 is TGTGCCAGCAGTGAAACGGGGGCATACAATGAGCAGTTCTTC. This codes for CASSETGAYNEQFF.

This clone came up a few times. The chain uses TRBV11-2 and TRBJ2-1, with 7 bases matching TRBD2. The V segment lost 6 bases and the J segment 7 bases; nucleotides outside the gene matches: 3. CDR3 size: 12 residues. Germline CDR1 SGHAT, CDR2 FQNNGV. CDR3 nucleotide sequence: TGTGCCAGCAGTTGGGGGGGTAATGAGCAGTTCTTC. This translates into CASSWGGNEQFF.

The V gene is TRBV27, the J gene TRBJ1-1, with D hard to call. CDR1 MNHEY and CDR2 SMNVEV come from the germline V gene (reference sequence). The ends were cut back, 3 bases at V and 4 bases at J, with 9 bases in the middle. CDR3 length equals 13 residues. Here the CDR3 DNA reads TGTGCCAGCAGTTTGTTCAGTGGCACTGAAGCTTTCTTT. Amino acids: CASSLFSGTEAFF.

This chain links TRBV29-1 with TRBJ2-1; TRBD2 might be the D (6 bases). The V gene's germline CDR1 is SQVTM and CDR2 ANQGSEA. The CDR3 has 15 amino acids. Trimming cost V 0 bases and J 13 bases, with 22 bases left between them. This CDR3 reads CSVEDQALLAGAQFF. The CDR3, as DNA: TGCAGCGTTGAAGATCAGGCCCTACTAGCAGGAGCCCAGTTCTTC.

V and J are TRBV29-1 and TRBJ2-5; D may match TRBD1 or TRBD2 (6 bases each). The DNA end is more similar to TRBJ2-7, so the J call may be wrong. Per germline, CDR1 SQVTM and CDR2 ANQGSEA. The CDR3 loop spans 13 amino acids. CDR3 DNA: TGCAGCGTTGAAGATCGGAGGGGGTACGAGCAGTACTTC. It yields the protein CSVEDRRGYEQYF.

This clone came up a few times. V gene TRBV29-1 combines with J gene TRBJ1-1; D not certain. V dropped 3 bases and J dropped 1 base, with 9 bases sitting between them. The CDR3 loop spans 13 amino acids. Germline lookup yields CDR1 SQVTM and CDR2 ANQGSEA. The CDR3 coding sequence is TGCAGCGTTGACGAGGGCCCGAACACTGAAGCTTTCTTT. This codes for CSVDEGPNTEAFF.